This TCR beta chain originates from a study of cytomegalovirus exposure and HLA in healthy donors. This clone appeared a single time. The PCR used 60 Vbeta and 13 Jbeta primers. The method was immunoSEQ multiplex PCR; TCRdb's version includes in-frame clones alone and lacks a portion of them. The sample includes some 130,000 clones, 78% seen only once; the top ten take around 1.9%. This CDR3 has 9 residues. Germline CDR1 and CDR2: SSHAT and FNYEAQ (reference sequence). The germline V and J ends were trimmed by 11 bases and 4 bases, with 6 bases remaining between them. The genes are TRBV7-7 and TRBJ2-7; D is ambiguous. The receptor's source is a woman aged 40 to 50 in good health and CMV-seronegative. What was sequenced was PBMCs. CDR3 in DNA: TGTGCCGTCCGGTACGAGCAGTACTTC. Protein: CAVRYEQYF.